This T cell receptor (beta chain) was documented in a study of regulatory T cells in long-lasting Graves disease. To make TCR beta libraries, researchers used iRepertoire HTBI primers and Arm-PCR of CDR3 regions. TCRdb re-called the multiplex PCR reads with MiXCR, one entry per CDR3 protein. The data show some 370,000 distinct CDR3 sequences, around 20% seen once. The CDR3 is 13 residues long. The ends lost 6 bases at V and 6 bases at J; junction bases unmatched: 7. The time point here: persistent/refractory GD, antithyroid drugs over 5 years with positive TRAb. The TCR library was made from RNA extracted from PBMCs. This clonotype has a count of ten or more.

Sequencing used peripheral blood mononuclear cells (PBMCs), obtained when the disease was refractory, from a patient treated with antithyroid drugs. The chain recombines TRBV12-3 or TRBV12-4 with TRBJ1-2; 7 bases agree with TRBD1. The origin of this receptor is a female donor with Graves disease. The CDR3 nucleotides read TGTGCCAGCAGCCCTACAGGGGTGGATGGCTACACCTTC. Protein: CASSPTGVDGYTF.